The sequence of this T cell receptor beta chain was determined in a study of T cell repertoires in cytomegalovirus infection. TCRdb re-derived calls from the reads in MiXCR, one entry per CDR3 protein. The table lists 450,000 to 650,000 distinct CDR3 sequences, around 27% of them singletons. CDR3 length: 13 residues. Trimming took 6 bases from V and 0 from J, leaving 8 bases between them. Germline loops: CDR1 MNHEY, CDR2 SMNVEV (reference sequence). The sequencing input was PBMCs. The chain uses TRBV27 and TRBJ1-1, with no clear D. The source is a human donor in good health (CMV status not recorded). Some clones in this sample may be carry-over from other donors' samples. The CDR3 coding sequence is TGTGCCAGCAGCACTGTTTTGAACACTGAAGCTTTCTTT. This translates into CASSTVLNTEAFF.